The rows below give T cell receptor beta chains drawn from one sample of a study of blood T cell repertoires in COVID-19. Assay used: immunoSEQ multiplex PCR; TCRdb lists only in-frame clones, some missing. In the table there are 150,000 to 200,000 clones, about 88% of which are singletons. The sample comprised peripheral blood. The receptors originated from a human donor in a cohort sampled during active COVID-19. The CDR3 runs from the conserved cysteine through the conserved F or W. The D gene is left open where the match is weak. Some rows have no size entry. The others give once, few or many, or a class for an expanded clone.

clone size: .; J gene: TRBJ1-1; D gene: .; V gene: TRBV4-3; CDR3 DNA: TGCGCCAGCAGCCAAGATCGAGCAGGTGAAGCTTTCTTT; CDR3 protein: CASSQDRAGEAFF
clone size: .; J gene: TRBJ1-3; D gene: .; V gene: TRBV6-6; CDR3 DNA: TGTGCCAGCAGTCAATTAATGAGTGTCTCTGGAAACACCATATATTTT; CDR3 protein: CASSQLMSVSGNTIYF
clone size: .; J gene: TRBJ1-5; D gene: .; V gene: TRBV6-5; CDR3 DNA: TGTGCCACTGGACTGGCTAGCAATCAGCCCCAGCATTTT; CDR3 protein: CATGLASNQPQHF
clone size: .; J gene: TRBJ1-1; D gene: .; V gene: TRBV2; CDR3 DNA: TGTGCCAGCAGACCTGGGGGCAGGGCGACTGAAGCTTTCTTT; CDR3 protein: CASRPGGRATEAFF
clone size: .; J gene: TRBJ2-1; D gene: .; V gene: TRBV30; CDR3 DNA: TGTGCCTGGAGCCAGGGCAGGGCCTCCTACAATGAGCAGTTCTTC; CDR3 protein: CAWSQGRASYNEQFF
clone size: .; J gene: TRBJ1-5; D gene: .; V gene: TRBV19; CDR3 DNA: TGTGCCAGTAGCTATGGCGGGGATAATCAGCCCCAGCATTTT; CDR3 protein: CASSYGGDNQPQHF
clone size: once; J gene: TRBJ2-3; D gene: .; V gene: TRBV4-1; CDR3 DNA: TGCGCCAGCAGCCAGGGGGCGGGAGCGACAGATACGCAGTATTTT; CDR3 protein: CASSQGAGATDTQYF
clone size: .; J gene: TRBJ2-1; D gene: TRBD1; V gene: TRBV7-2; CDR3 DNA: TGTGCCAGCAGCTTAGACAGGGGGACCCACAATGAGCAGTTCTTC; CDR3 protein: CASSLDRGTHNEQFF
clone size: once; J gene: TRBJ1-4; D gene: .; V gene: TRBV5-1; CDR3 DNA: TGCGCCAGCAGCTTGGGATGGGGAAGGGAGGAAAAACTGTTTTTT; CDR3 protein: CASSLGWGREEKLFF
clone size: .; J gene: TRBJ2-7; D gene: .; V gene: TRBV7-2; CDR3 DNA: TGTGCCAGCAGCTTTATTTTCCCATCCCACGGTTCCTACGAGCAGTACTTC; CDR3 protein: CASSFIFPSHGSYEQYF
clone size: .; J gene: TRBJ2-2; D gene: .; V gene: TRBV5-1; CDR3 DNA: TGCGCCAGCAGCTTAGACAGATCCACCGGGGAGCTGTTTTTT; CDR3 protein: CASSLDRSTGELFF
clone size: .; J gene: TRBJ2-2; D gene: TRBD1; V gene: TRBV18; CDR3 DNA: TGTGCCAGCTCACCCGGACAGGGAAACACCGGGGAGCTGTTTTTT; CDR3 protein: CASSPGQGNTGELFF
clone size: once; J gene: TRBJ2-7; D gene: .; V gene: TRBV7-2; CDR3 DNA: TGTGCCAGCAGCTTAGGGGGGGTCCTAAGTTACGAGCAGTACTTC; CDR3 protein: CASSLGGVLSYEQYF
clone size: .; J gene: TRBJ2-3; D gene: TRBD1; V gene: TRBV7-9; CDR3 DNA: TGTGCCAGCAGCCGACAGGGGGCCAGCACAGATACGCAGTATTTT; CDR3 protein: CASSRQGASTDTQYF
clone size: .; J gene: TRBJ1-2; D gene: TRBD1; V gene: TRBV6-2/TRBV6-3; CDR3 DNA: TGTGCCAGCAGTTACGGTTCTACAGGGGCCGGTGGCTACACCTTC; CDR3 protein: CASSYGSTGAGGYTF
clone size: .; J gene: TRBJ1-2; D gene: .; V gene: TRBV29-1; CDR3 DNA: TGCAGCGTTGAATCAGGGGAGAGGTATGGTTACACCTTC; CDR3 protein: CSVESGERYGYTF
clone size: .; J gene: TRBJ1-6; D gene: TRBD1; V gene: TRBV18; CDR3 DNA: TGTGCCAGCTCCCTCGGACAGGGAAATTCACCCCTCCACTTT; CDR3 protein: CASSLGQGNSPLHF
clone size: .; J gene: TRBJ2-2; D gene: TRBD2; V gene: TRBV6-4; CDR3 DNA: TGTGCCAGCAGTGATCGGCGGGAGAGGACCACCGGGGAGCTGTTTTTT; CDR3 protein: CASSDRRERTTGELFF
clone size: .; J gene: TRBJ2-3; D gene: .; V gene: TRBV2; CDR3 DNA: TGTGCCAGCAGTGAACTGCAGGGAGGAGCAGATACGCAGTATTTT; CDR3 protein: CASSELQGGADTQYF
clone size: .; J gene: TRBJ2-5; D gene: TRBD2; V gene: TRBV7-6; CDR3 DNA: TGTGCCAGCAGCTTAAGTCGACTAGCGGGAGGGGAGACCCAGTACTTC; CDR3 protein: CASSLSRLAGGETQYF
clone size: .; J gene: TRBJ1-4; D gene: .; V gene: TRBV5-1; CDR3 DNA: TGCGCCAGCAGCTCGGTTGGGGGCTTGGCTAATGAAAAACTGTTTTTT; CDR3 protein: CASSSVGGLANEKLFF
clone size: .; J gene: TRBJ2-7; D gene: TRBD2; V gene: TRBV3-1/TRBV3-2; CDR3 DNA: TGTGCCAGCAGCCAAGATAGCGGGAGGGCTACCTACGAGCAGTACTTC; CDR3 protein: CASSQDSGRATYEQYF
clone size: .; J gene: TRBJ2-4; D gene: TRBD2; V gene: TRBV27; CDR3 DNA: TGTGCCAGCACCAAACTAGCGGAGCTAGCCAAAAACATTCAGTACTTC; CDR3 protein: CASTKLAELAKNIQYF
clone size: .; J gene: TRBJ1-1; D gene: .; V gene: TRBV2; CDR3 DNA: TGTGCCAGCAGTGCACAGGGATCTGAAGCTTTCTTT; CDR3 protein: CASSAQGSEAFF
clone size: .; J gene: TRBJ1-2; D gene: .; V gene: TRBV12-3/TRBV12-4; CDR3 DNA: TGTGCCAGCAGTTTGTCCGGGATCAGCTACACCTTC; CDR3 protein: CASSLSGISYTF
clone size: .; J gene: TRBJ2-2; D gene: TRBD2; V gene: TRBV18; CDR3 DNA: TGTGCCAGCTCACCCGGACTAGCGGGAGCGTCCGGGGAGCTGTTTTTT; CDR3 protein: CASSPGLAGASGELFF
clone size: .; J gene: TRBJ2-1; D gene: TRBD2; V gene: TRBV27; CDR3 DNA: TGTGCCAGCAGTACCCCGGGACTAGCGGGATTCAATGAGCAGTTCTTC; CDR3 protein: CASSTPGLAGFNEQFF
clone size: .; J gene: TRBJ1-4; D gene: TRBD1; V gene: TRBV6-5; CDR3 DNA: TGTGCCAGCAGTTACTGGGCAGGGGGAGTAACGGGCAAACTGTTTTTT; CDR3 protein: CASSYWAGGVTGKLFF
clone size: once; J gene: TRBJ1-1; D gene: .; V gene: TRBV30; CDR3 DNA: TGTGCCTGGAGTCACCCCCCGAGAGCCAACACTGAAGCTTTCTTT; CDR3 protein: CAWSHPPRANTEAFF
clone size: .; J gene: TRBJ2-1; D gene: TRBD2; V gene: TRBV3-1/TRBV3-2; CDR3 DNA: TGTGCCAGCAGCCAAGATTGGCGGGGGGCGTTCTTC; CDR3 protein: CASSQDWRGAFF
clone size: once; J gene: TRBJ2-7; D gene: .; V gene: TRBV28; CDR3 DNA: TGTGCCAGCAGTTTGGGGGCGTACTACGAGCAGTACTTC; CDR3 protein: CASSLGAYYEQYF
clone size: .; J gene: TRBJ2-1; D gene: TRBD2; V gene: TRBV4-2; CDR3 DNA: TGTGCCAGCAGCCCTACACTAGCGATGAACAATGAGCAGTTCTTC; CDR3 protein: CASSPTLAMNNEQFF
clone size: .; J gene: TRBJ2-5; D gene: .; V gene: TRBV28; CDR3 DNA: TGTGCCAGCAGTTTATCGCCACCTTCATTGCGGACCCAGTACTTC; CDR3 protein: CASSLSPPSLRTQYF
clone size: once; J gene: TRBJ2-7; D gene: .; V gene: TRBV4-2; CDR3 DNA: TGTGCCAGCAGCCACAGGGTAGGGTACGAGCAGTACTTC; CDR3 protein: CASSHRVGYEQYF
clone size: .; J gene: TRBJ2-1; D gene: TRBD2; V gene: TRBV10-1; CDR3 DNA: TGCGCCAGCAGTCGATCCAGCGGGGGGGTAAATGAGCAGTTCTTC; CDR3 protein: CASSRSSGGVNEQFF
clone size: .; J gene: TRBJ1-6; D gene: TRBD1; V gene: TRBV9; CDR3 DNA: TGTGCCAGCAGCCAGACAGGGGATAATTCACCCCTCCACTTT; CDR3 protein: CASSQTGDNSPLHF
clone size: few; J gene: TRBJ2-7; D gene: TRBD1; V gene: TRBV2; CDR3 DNA: TGTGCCAGCAGGGGGGACAGGGTACAGTACGAGCAGTACTTC; CDR3 protein: CASRGDRVQYEQYF